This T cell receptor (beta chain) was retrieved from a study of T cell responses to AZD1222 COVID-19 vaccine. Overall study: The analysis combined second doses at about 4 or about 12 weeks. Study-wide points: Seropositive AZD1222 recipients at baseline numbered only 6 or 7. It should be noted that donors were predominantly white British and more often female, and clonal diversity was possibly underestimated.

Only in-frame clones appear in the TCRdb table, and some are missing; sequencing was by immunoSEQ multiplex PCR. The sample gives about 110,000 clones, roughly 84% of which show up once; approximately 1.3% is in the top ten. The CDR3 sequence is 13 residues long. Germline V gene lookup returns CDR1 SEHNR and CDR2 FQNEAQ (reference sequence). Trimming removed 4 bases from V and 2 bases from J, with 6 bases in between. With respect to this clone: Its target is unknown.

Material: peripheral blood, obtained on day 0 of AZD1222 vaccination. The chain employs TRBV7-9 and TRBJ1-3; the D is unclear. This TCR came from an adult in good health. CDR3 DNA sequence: TGTGCCAGCAGCTCCCCAGCTGGAAACACCATATATTTT. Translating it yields CASSSPAGNTIYF. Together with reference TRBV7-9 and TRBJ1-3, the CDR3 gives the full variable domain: DTGVSQNPRHKITKRGQNVTFRCDPISEHNRLYWYRQTLGQGPEFLTYFQNEAQLEKSRLLSDRFSAERPKGSFSTLEIQRTEQGDSAMYLCASSSPAGNTIYFGEGSWLTVV.